This TCR beta chain was identified during a study of blood T cell repertoires in COVID-19. Study at large: Collection of acute and convalescent COVID-19 samples took place in the United States, Italy and Spain.

CDR3 length equals 14 residues. Germline V gives CDR1 SGHNT, CDR2 YENEEA. Trimming stripped 1 base from V and 1 base from J, with 8 bases between. In the authors' workflow: How many nucleated cells were present was estimated from reference gene primer amplification. TCRdb keeps only in-frame clones here, not all; method: immunoSEQ multiplex PCR. V, J and clone size are those of that table, while D and trimming were read from the DNA. The sample consists of about 480,000 clones, roughly 90% of them appearing once. Adults between roughly 18 and 90 years of age took part from approximately 24 US areas. Clinical history as reported by participants underpinned cohort assignment. This clone was recorded only once.

The chain links TRBV11-3 to TRBJ2-7; D is ambiguous. The receptor's source is a woman aged 40 to 50 who had recovered from COVID-19. Sample: PBMCs or T cells enriched from blood (not recorded which). The CDR3 DNA follows: TGTGCCAGCAGCTTAGCCTCAGTTTCCTACGAGCAGTACTTC. It codes for CASSLASVSYEQYF.